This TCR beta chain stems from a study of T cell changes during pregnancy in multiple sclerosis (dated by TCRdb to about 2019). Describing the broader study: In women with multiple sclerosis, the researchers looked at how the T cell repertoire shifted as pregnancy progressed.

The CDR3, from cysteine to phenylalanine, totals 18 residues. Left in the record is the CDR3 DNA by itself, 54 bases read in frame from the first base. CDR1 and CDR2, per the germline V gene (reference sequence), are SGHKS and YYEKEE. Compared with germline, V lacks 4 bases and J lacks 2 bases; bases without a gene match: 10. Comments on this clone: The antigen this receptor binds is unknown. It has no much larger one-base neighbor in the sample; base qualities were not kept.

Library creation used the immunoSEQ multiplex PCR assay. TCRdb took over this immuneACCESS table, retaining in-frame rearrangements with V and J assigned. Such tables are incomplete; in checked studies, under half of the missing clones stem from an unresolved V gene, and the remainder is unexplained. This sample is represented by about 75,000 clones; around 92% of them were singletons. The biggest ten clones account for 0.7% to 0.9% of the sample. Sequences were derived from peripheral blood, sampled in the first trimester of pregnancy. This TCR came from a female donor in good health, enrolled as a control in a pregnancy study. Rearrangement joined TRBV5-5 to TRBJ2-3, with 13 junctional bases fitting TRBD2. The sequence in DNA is TGTGCCAGCAGCGCCGGACTAGCGGGGGTCGGAAACACAGATACGCAGTATTTT. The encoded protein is CASSAGLAGVGNTDTQYF.